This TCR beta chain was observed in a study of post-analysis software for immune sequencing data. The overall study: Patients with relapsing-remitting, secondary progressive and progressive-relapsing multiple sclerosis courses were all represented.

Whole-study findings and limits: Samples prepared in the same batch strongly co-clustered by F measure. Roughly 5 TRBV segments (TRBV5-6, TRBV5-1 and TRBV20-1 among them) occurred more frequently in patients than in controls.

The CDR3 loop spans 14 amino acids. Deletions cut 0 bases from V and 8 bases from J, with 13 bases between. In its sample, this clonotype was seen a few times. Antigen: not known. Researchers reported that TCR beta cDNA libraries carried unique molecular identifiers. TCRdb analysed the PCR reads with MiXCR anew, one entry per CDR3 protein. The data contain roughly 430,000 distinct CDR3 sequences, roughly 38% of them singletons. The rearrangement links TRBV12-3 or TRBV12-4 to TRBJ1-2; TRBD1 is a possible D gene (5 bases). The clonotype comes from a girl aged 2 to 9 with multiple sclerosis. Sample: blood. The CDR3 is CASSLAQGSWGYTF. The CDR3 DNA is TGTGCCAGCAGTTTAGCCCAGGGATCATGGGGCTACACCTTC.